The clone carrying this T cell receptor beta chain has only a few counts. The entry originates in a study of T cells in Graves' hyperthyroidism and ophthalmopathy. Authors of the study amplified TCR beta CDR3 regions from RNA transcripts. Researchers ran a first-round RT-PCR on the TCR CDR3 using the HTBI primer set. MiXCR, run by TCRdb on the multiplex PCR reads, gives a single entry per CDR3 protein. The sample comprises 450,000 to 650,000 distinct CDR3 sequences, roughly 15% of which are singletons, and approximately 15% rests with the top ten. Looked up from germline, CDR1 is DFQATT and CDR2 is SNEGSKA (reference sequence). The CDR3 totals 16 residues. The V and J ends lost 0 bases and 5 bases respectively, with 17 bases between them.

This sequence joins TRBV20-1 and TRBJ2-1; possibly TRBD2 for D (6 bases). The sequence came from a young woman with Graves' ophthalmopathy. The source material was blood. CDR3 nucleotide sequence: TGCAGTGCTAGAGATGTGCGGCGGACTATAAACAATGAGCAGTTCTTC. It yields the protein CSARDVRRTINNEQFF.